These T cell receptor beta chains were read from a single sample in a study of cytomegalovirus exposure and HLA in healthy donors. This table comes from immunoSEQ multiplex PCR, and its TCRdb copy is limited to in-frame clones, with some not included. Of about 160,000 clones in the sample, roughly 96% were seen once. Sequenced input: PBMCs. The receptors shown here come from a woman aged 18-30 years in good health and CMV-seronegative. CDR3s include the opening cysteine and the closing phenylalanine or tryptophan. The D gene is left open where the match is weak. Rows give clone size only sometimes, using once, few, many, or a class for an expanded clone.

DNA,CDR3,J,V,size,D
TGCGCCAGCAGCCCGCAAACAGGGGTCGGGGAGCTGTTTTTT,CASSPQTGVGELFF,TRBJ2-2,TRBV4-1,-,TRBD1
TGCGCCAGCAGCCTTCTAGCGGGGCAAGAGACCCAGTACTTC,CASSLLAGQETQYF,TRBJ2-5,TRBV5-1,-,TRBD2
TGTGCCTGGAACTTCCTGGGGGAGGACACTGAAGCTTTCTTT,CAWNFLGEDTEAFF,TRBJ1-1,TRBV30,-,-
TGCGCCAGCAGCCAGCGGGGGGCAGCAGCCGACTCTGGAAACACCATATATTTT,CASSQRGAAADSGNTIYF,TRBJ1-3,TRBV4-1,-,-
TGCGCCAGCAGCCTCTTTCCTAGGACTAGCGGGGAAGAGACCCAGTACTTC,CASSLFPRTSGEETQYF,TRBJ2-5,TRBV4-1,once,TRBD2
TGTGCCAGCAGCCGTTTACAGGGGGCTGACTATGGCTACACCTTC,CASSRLQGADYGYTF,TRBJ1-2,TRBV4-2,-,TRBD1
TGTGCCATCAGTCGCCGGGACAGTTCCTACGAGCAGTACTTC,CAISRRDSSYEQYF,TRBJ2-7,TRBV10-3,-,TRBD1
TGCGCCAGCAGCTTCCGGGGGGGCCCCACAGATACGCAGTATTTT,CASSFRGGPTDTQYF,TRBJ2-3,TRBV5-1,-,TRBD2
TGTGCCAGCGGAATGGGACAATCCACCTCCTACGAGCAGTACTTC,CASGMGQSTSYEQYF,TRBJ2-7,TRBV9,-,-
TGCGCCAGCAGCCCACAGGGGGACTATGGCTACACCTTC,CASSPQGDYGYTF,TRBJ1-2,TRBV5-1,-,TRBD1
TGTGCCAGCAGATCGGGTTTCACAGATACGCAGTATTTT,CASRSGFTDTQYF,TRBJ2-3,TRBV5-4,-,-
TGTGCCAGTAGTATCGGGTGGCCAAACGGGGTCACTTGGCGCTATGGCTACACCTTC,CASSIGWPNGVTWRYGYTF,TRBJ1-2,TRBV19,-,-
TGTGCCAGCAGTTTCCTAGACCACACTGAAGCTTTCTTT,CASSFLDHTEAFF,TRBJ1-1,TRBV27,-,-
TGTGCCAGCAGCCAAACCAGCGGACTAGCGGGGGGGAAAACGAACACCGGGGAGCTGTTTTTT,CASSQTSGLAGGKTNTGELFF,TRBJ2-2,TRBV14,few,TRBD2
TGCGCCAGCAGTGACTGGCAGGGAACGGGGGATGAAAAACTGTTTTTT,CASSDWQGTGDEKLFF,TRBJ1-4,TRBV10-2,-,-
TGTGCCAGCAGCTTAGCTGCCGGGACAGGGGATTATGGCTACACCTTC,CASSLAAGTGDYGYTF,TRBJ1-2,TRBV7-8,-,TRBD1
TGTGCCAGCAGCCCGACGACAGGGAACGAGCAGTACTTC,CASSPTTGNEQYF,TRBJ2-7,TRBV5-6,-,TRBD1
TGTGCCAGCAGCTCGACAGGGGTGGCATCCGGAAACACCATATATTTT,CASSSTGVASGNTIYF,TRBJ1-3,TRBV7-8,-,TRBD1
TGCGCCAGCAGCTTGGAGGGGGCCACTGAAGCTTTCTTT,CASSLEGATEAFF,TRBJ1-1,TRBV5-1,-,TRBD1
TGTGCCAGCAGCTTTTTCGATGAGCAGTTCTTC,CASSFFDEQFF,TRBJ2-1,TRBV7-2,-,-
TGTGCCAGCAGCGTAGATGGGACTATCAAATCCGGGGAGCTGTTTTTT,CASSVDGTIKSGELFF,TRBJ2-2,TRBV9,-,TRBD2
TGTGCCAGCAGCCGAGGGGGGGGGCAAGGCTATGGCTACACCTTC,CASSRGGGQGYGYTF,TRBJ1-2,TRBV7-9,-,-
TGTGCCAGCAGCGCTCGACTAGCGGCCCACAATGAGCAGTTCTTC,CASSARLAAHNEQFF,TRBJ2-1,TRBV9,-,TRBD2
TGTGCCAGCAGCGTAGCCGTTAGGACAGAAGAGACCCAGTACTTC,CASSVAVRTEETQYF,TRBJ2-5,TRBV9,-,-
TGCGCCAGCAGCCAAGGCCGGGGGAATAATTCACCCCTCCACTTT,CASSQGRGNNSPLHF,TRBJ1-6,TRBV4-3,-,-
TGTGCCAGCAGCCAAGACGAACTAGCGGGGTTAGATACGCAGTATTTT,CASSQDELAGLDTQYF,TRBJ2-3,TRBV14,-,TRBD2
TGTGCCAGCAGCTTGAGGTCGGGATTAGGCGGCGAGACCCAGTACTTC,CASSLRSGLGGETQYF,TRBJ2-5,TRBV5-4,-,-